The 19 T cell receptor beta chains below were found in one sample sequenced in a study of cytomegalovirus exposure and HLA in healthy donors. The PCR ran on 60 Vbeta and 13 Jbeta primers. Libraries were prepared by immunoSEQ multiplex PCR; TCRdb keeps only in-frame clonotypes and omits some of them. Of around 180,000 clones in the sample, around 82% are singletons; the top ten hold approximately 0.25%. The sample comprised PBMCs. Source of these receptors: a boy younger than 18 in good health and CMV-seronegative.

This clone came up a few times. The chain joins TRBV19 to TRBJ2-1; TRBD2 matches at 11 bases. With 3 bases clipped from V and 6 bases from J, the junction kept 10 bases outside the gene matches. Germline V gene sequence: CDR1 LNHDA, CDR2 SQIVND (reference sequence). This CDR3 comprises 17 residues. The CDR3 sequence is CASSMASGGRLVNEQFF. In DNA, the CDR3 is TGTGCCAGTAGTATGGCTAGCGGGGGGAGACTGGTCAATGAGCAGTTCTTC.

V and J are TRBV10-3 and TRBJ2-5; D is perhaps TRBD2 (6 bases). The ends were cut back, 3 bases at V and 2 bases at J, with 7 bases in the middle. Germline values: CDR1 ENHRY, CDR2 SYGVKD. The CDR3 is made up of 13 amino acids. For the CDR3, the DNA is TGTGCCATCAGTGAAGGGAGGCAAGAGACCCAGTACTTC. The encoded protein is CAISEGRQETQYF.

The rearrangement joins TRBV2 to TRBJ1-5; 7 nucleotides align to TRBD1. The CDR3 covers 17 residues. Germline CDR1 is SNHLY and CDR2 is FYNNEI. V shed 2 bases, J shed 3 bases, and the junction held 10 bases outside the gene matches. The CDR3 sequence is CASSEPRDRSSNQPQHF. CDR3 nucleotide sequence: TGTGCCAGCAGTGAACCCAGGGACAGAAGTTCCAATCAGCCCCAGCATTTT.

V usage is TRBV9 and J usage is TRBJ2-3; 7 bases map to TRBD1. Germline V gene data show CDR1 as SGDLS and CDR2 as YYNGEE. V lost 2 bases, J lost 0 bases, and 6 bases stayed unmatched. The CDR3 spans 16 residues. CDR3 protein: CASSVTGTASTDTQYF. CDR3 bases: TGTGCCAGCAGCGTGACCGGGACAGCTAGCACAGATACGCAGTATTTT.

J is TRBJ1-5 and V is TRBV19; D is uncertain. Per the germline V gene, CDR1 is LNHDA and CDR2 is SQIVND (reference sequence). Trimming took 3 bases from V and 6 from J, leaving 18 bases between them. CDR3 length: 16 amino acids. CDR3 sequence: CASSMGLAGGSQPQHF. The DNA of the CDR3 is TGTGCCAGTAGTATGGGTCTGGCGGGTGGCTCTCAGCCCCAGCATTTT. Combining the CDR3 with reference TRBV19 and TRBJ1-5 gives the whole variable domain DGGITQSPKYLFRKEGQNVTLSCEQNLNHDAMYWYRQDPGQGLRLIYYSQIVNDFQKGDIAEGYSVSREKKESFPLTVTSAQKNPTAFYLCASSMGLAGGSQPQHFGDGTRLSIL.

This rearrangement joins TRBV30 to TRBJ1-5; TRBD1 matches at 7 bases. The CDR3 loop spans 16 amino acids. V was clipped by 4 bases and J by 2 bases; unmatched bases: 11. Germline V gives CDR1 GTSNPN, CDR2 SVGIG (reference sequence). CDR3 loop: CAWTGRGWGGNQPQHF. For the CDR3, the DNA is TGTGCCTGGACGGGCAGGGGGTGGGGCGGCAATCAGCCCCAGCATTTT.

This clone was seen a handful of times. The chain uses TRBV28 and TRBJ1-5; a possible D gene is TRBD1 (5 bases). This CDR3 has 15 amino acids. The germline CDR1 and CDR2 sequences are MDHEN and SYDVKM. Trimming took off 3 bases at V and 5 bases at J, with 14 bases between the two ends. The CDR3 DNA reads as TGTGCCAGCAGTTTTGGTAGCAGGGCTGATCAGCCCCAGCATTTT. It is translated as CASSFGSRADQPQHF.

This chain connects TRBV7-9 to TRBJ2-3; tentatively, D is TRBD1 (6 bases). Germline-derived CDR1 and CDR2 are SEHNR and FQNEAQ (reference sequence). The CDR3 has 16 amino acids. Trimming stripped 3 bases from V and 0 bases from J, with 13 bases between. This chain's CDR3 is CASSFVDGTSTDTQYF. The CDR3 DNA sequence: TGTGCCAGCAGCTTCGTGGACGGGACAAGCACAGATACGCAGTATTTT.

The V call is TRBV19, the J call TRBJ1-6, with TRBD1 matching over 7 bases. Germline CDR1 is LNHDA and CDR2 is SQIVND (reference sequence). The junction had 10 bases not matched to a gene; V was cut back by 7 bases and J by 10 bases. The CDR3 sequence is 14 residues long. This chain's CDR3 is CASTATGIQSPLHF. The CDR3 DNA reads TGTGCCAGTACTGCGACAGGGATACAATCACCCCTCCACTTT. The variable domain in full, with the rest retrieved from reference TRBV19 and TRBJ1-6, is DGGITQSPKYLFRKEGQNVTLSCEQNLNHDAMYWYRQDPGQGLRLIYYSQIVNDFQKGDIAEGYSVSREKKESFPLTVTSAQKNPTAFYLCASTATGIQSPLHFGNGTRLTVT.

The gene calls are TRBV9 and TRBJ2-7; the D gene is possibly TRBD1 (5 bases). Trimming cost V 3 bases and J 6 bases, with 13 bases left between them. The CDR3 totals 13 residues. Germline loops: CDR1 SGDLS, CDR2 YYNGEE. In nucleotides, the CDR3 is TGTGCCAGCAGCGGACAGCGATCGGGCGAGCAGTACTTC. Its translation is CASSGQRSGEQYF. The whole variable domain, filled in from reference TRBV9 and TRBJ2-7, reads DSGVTQTPKHLITATGQRVTLRCSPRSGDLSVYWYQQSLDQGLQFLIQYYNGEERAKGNILERFSAQQFPDLHSELNLSSLELGDSALYFCASSGQRSGEQYFGPGTRLTVT.

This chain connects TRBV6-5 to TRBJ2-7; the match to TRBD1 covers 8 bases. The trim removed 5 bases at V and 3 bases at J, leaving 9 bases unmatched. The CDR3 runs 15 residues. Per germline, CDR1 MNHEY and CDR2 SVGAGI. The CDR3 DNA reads TGTGCCAGCAGTGGAATCGGGACAGGATACTACGAGCAGTACTTC. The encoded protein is CASSGIGTGYYEQYF.

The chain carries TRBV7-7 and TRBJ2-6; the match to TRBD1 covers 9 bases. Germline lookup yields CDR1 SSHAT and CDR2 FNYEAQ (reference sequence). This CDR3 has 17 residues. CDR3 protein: CAILRDRALGGANVLTF. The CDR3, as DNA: TGTGCTATCCTCCGGGACAGGGCTCTAGGCGGGGCCAACGTCCTGACTTTC.

The CDR3 sequence: CATKDGTGVLNGYTF. Written as DNA, the CDR3 is TGTGCCACCAAGGACGGTACAGGAGTATTGAATGGCTACACCTTC. This chain uses TRBV2 with TRBJ1-2, with D perhaps matching TRBD1 (5 bases). CDR1 and CDR2 (germline): SNHLY, FYNNEI. This CDR3 contains 15 residues. V was cut by 10 bases and J by 6 bases, with 24 bases left in between.

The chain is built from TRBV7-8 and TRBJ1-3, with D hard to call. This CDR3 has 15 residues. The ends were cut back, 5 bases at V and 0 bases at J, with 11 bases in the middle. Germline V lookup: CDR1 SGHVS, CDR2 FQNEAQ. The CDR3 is CASSPAMSSGNTIYF. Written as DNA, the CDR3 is TGTGCCAGCAGCCCAGCGATGAGCTCTGGAAACACCATATATTTT.

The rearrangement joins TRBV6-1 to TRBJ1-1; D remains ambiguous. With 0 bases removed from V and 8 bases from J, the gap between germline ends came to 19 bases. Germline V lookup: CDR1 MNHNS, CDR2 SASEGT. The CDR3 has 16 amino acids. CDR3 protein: CASSEARLPGNKEAFF. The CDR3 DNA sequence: TGTGCCAGCAGTGAAGCCAGGCTACCCGGAAACAAAGAAGCTTTCTTT.

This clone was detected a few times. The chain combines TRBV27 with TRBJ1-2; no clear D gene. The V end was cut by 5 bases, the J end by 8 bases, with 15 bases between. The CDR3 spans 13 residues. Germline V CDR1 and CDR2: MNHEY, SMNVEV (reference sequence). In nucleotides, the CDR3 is TGTGCCAGCAGTCCCACTATCCCCTTCGGCTACACCTTC. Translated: CASSPTIPFGYTF.

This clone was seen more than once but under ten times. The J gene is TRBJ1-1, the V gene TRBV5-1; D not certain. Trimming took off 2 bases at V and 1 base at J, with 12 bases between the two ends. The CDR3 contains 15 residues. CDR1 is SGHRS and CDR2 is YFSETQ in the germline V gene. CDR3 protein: CASSFGGLANTEAFF. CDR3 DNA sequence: TGCGCCAGCAGCTTTGGTGGGCTTGCGAACACTGAAGCTTTCTTT.

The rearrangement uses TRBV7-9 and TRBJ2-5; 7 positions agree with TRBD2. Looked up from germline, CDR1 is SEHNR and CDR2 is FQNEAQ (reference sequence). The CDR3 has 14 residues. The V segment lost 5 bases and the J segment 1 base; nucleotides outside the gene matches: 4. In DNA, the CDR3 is TGTGCCAGCAGCCCGCGGGAGTTCCAAGAGACCCAGTACTTC. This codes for CASSPREFQETQYF.

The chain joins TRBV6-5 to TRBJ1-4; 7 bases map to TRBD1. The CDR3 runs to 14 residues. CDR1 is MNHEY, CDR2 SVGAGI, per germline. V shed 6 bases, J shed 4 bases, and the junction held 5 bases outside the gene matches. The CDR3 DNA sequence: TGTGCCAGCAGGTCGACAGGGCATAATGAAAAACTGTTTTTT. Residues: CASRSTGHNEKLFF.